This T cell receptor beta chain was profiled in a study of Ad26.COV2.S vaccination and SARS-CoV-2 variants. Study overall: Doses of Ad26.COV2.S were injected into muscle once or twice, 56 days apart.

Sample treatment: 19 received Ad26.COV2.S at low or high dose, single or two shots; about 5 received placebo; per-sample allocation not given. Day 63 after the first injection of vaccine or placebo was the sampling time. Based in Boston, the donor was an adult of 18-55 years. Produced via immunoSEQ multiplex PCR; TCRdb's table is partial and in-frame only. The sample includes about 320,000 clones, around 90% seen only once; the top ten take around 5.5%. Germline CDR1 DFQATT, CDR2 SNEGSKA (reference sequence). The CDR3 extends over 8 amino acids. This TCR was sampled from a person aged 18-65 years who received the Ad26.COV2.S COVID-19 vaccine or a placebo. This sequence joins TRBV20-1 and TRBJ1-2; D is ambiguous. This material consisted of peripheral blood, taken in a trial of Ad26.COV2.S vaccine versus placebo. The CDR3 region has the DNA TGCGGGTCCGATGGCTACACCTTC. Its protein product is CGSDGYTF.